This T cell receptor (beta chain) was sequenced in a study of blood T cells in healthy people across ages. Broader study findings: Both naive CD4+ cell counts and diversity were greater in long-lived donors than in aged donors. The unknown donor CMV status may have confounded expanded clonotype changes.

The CDR3 length is 15 residues. The germline CDR1 and CDR2 sequences are LGHDT and YNNKEL (reference sequence). V dropped 2 bases and J dropped 4 bases, with 11 bases sitting between them. A few counts support this clonotype. Its target is not known. PCR was performed a second time for 7 to 11 cycles using a sample-barcoded 5' primer and a J-beta primer mix. One entry per CDR3 protein, called by TCRdb with MiXCR from the 5' RACE reads. The table shows around 700,000 distinct CDR3 sequences, with more than 20% occurring only once. In each sample, at least 6 million PBMCs were isolated. The data were also submitted as part of a second study, on T cells of mothers and their children. In that study: Donation came from a few healthy Caucasian mothers together with their six children.

This receptor was taken from a boy aged 5-17 years in good health. Source material: blood. This chain joins TRBV3-1 and TRBJ1-4; D possibly corresponds to TRBD1 (5 bases). This chain's CDR3 is CASSQQGSGNEKLFF. The CDR3 DNA reads TGTGCCAGCAGCCAACAGGGCAGCGGTAATGAAAAACTGTTTTTT.